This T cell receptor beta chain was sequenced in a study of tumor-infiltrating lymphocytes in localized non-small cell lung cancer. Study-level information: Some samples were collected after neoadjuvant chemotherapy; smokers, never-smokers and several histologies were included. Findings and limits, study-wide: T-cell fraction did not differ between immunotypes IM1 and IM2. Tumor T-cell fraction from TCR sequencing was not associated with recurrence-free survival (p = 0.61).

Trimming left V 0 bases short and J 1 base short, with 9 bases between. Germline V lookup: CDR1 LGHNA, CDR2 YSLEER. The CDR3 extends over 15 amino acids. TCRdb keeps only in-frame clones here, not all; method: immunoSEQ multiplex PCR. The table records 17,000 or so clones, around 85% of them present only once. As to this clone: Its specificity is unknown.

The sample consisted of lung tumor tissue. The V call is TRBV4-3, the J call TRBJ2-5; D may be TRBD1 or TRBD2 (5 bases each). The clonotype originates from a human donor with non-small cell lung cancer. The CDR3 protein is CASSQESGRQETQYF. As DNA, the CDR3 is TGCGCCAGCAGCCAAGAATCGGGACGCCAAGAGACCCAGTACTTC.